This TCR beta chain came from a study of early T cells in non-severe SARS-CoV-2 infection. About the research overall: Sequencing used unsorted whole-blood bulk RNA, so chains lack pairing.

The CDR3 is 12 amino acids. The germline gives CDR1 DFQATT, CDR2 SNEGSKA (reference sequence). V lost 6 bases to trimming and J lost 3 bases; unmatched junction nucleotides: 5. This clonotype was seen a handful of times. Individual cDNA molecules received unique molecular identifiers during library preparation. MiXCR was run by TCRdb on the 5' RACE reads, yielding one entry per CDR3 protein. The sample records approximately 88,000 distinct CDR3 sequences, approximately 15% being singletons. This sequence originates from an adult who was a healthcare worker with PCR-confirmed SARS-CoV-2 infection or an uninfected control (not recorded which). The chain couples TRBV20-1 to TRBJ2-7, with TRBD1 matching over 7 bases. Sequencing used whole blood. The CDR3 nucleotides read TGCAGTGCCCGGCAGGGGGACTACGAGCAGTACTTC. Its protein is CSARQGDYEQYF.